This T cell receptor (beta chain) stems from a study of T cell changes during pregnancy in multiple sclerosis. TCRdb keeps only in-frame clones here, not all; method: immunoSEQ multiplex PCR. Counted here are about 92,000 clones, about 94% occurring once; the ten biggest clones make up less than 2.5%. The CDR3 sequence is 14 residues long. Trimming shortened V by 7 bases and J by 6 bases, and 18 bases separated the two germline ends. Per the germline V gene, CDR1 is SQVTM and CDR2 is ANQGSEA. This chain uses TRBV29-1 with TRBJ1-4, with TRBD1 as a possible D gene (5 bases). The sequence derives from a female donor with multiple sclerosis, enrolled in a pregnancy study. The starting material was peripheral blood, obtained in the third trimester of pregnancy. CDR3 nucleotides: TGCAGCGCCCTAGACAGTAGTTCGTATGAAAAACTGTTTTTT. Translating it yields CSALDSSSYEKLFF.